A single sample is the source of the 27 T cell receptor beta chains below, sequenced in a study of T cell responses to AZD1222 COVID-19 vaccine. Generated by immunoSEQ multiplex PCR, the TCRdb table keeps only in-frame clones and is missing some. The table lists 100,000 to 150,000 clones, roughly nine tenths of them singletons. This specimen consisted of peripheral blood, obtained on day 0 of AZD1222 vaccination. The source is an adult in good health.

The rearrangement links TRBV10-1 to TRBJ2-1; either TRBD1 or TRBD2 may supply D (6 bases each). CDR1 is WNHNN and CDR2 is SYGVQD in the germline V gene (reference sequence). Trimming took 1 base from V and 8 from J, leaving 18 bases between them. CDR3 size: 16 residues. The CDR3: CASSEFSWRGSDEQFF. Written as DNA, the CDR3 is TGCGCCAGCAGTGAGTTTTCCTGGAGGGGGAGCGATGAGCAGTTCTTC.

The chain recombines TRBV28 with TRBJ2-5, with TRBD1 as a possible D gene (6 bases). The CDR3 is 15 residues long. Germline loops: CDR1 MDHEN, CDR2 SYDVKM. Deletions cut 0 bases from V and 4 bases from J, with 12 bases between. The CDR3 region has the DNA TGTGCCAGCAGTTTATGGGGACAAATGGGAGAGACCCAGTACTTC. Its translation is CASSLWGQMGETQYF.

The genes are TRBV4-2 and TRBJ2-3, with D tentatively TRBD2 (6 bases). The CDR3 is 17 residues long. Trimming took 0 bases from V and 0 from J, leaving 13 bases between them. Germline V gene data show CDR1 as LGHNA and CDR2 as YNFKEQ. Here the CDR3 DNA reads TGTGCCAGCAGCCAAGATAGTCTAGCGCCAAGCACAGATACGCAGTATTTT. This translates into CASSQDSLAPSTDTQYF.

V gene TRBV27 combines with J gene TRBJ2-2; 10 positions match TRBD2. Trimming at V came to 10 bases and at J to 8 bases, leaving 10 bases not matched to a gene. The CDR3 consists of 14 residues. CDR1 and CDR2 from the germline V gene are MNHEY and SMNVEV (reference sequence). DNA for the CDR3: TGTGCCAATCTTAGCGGGAGGCCGAGAGGGGAGCTGTTTTTT. It codes for CANLSGRPRGELFF.

This rearrangement joins TRBV19 to TRBJ1-4, with a tentative D call TRBD1 (5 bases). The CDR3 extends over 12 amino acids. CDR1 and CDR2 from the germline V gene are LNHDA and SQIVND (reference sequence). Trimming shortened V by 1 base and J by 12 bases, and 9 bases separated the two germline ends. For the CDR3, the DNA is TGTGCCAGTAGTATAGGAGGGGTGGAACTGTTTTTT. It encodes CASSIGGVELFF. The entire variable domain, with the rest obtained from reference TRBV19 and TRBJ1-4, is as follows: DGGITQSPKYLFRKEGQNVTLSCEQNLNHDAMYWYRQDPGQGLRLIYYSQIVNDFQKGDIAEGYSVSREKKESFPLTVTSAQKNPTAFYLCASSIGGVELFFGSGTQLSVL.

The chain links TRBV14 to TRBJ1-1; D remains ambiguous. V was shortened by 1 base and J by 0 bases, with 9 bases between the two germline ends. Germline CDR1 reads SGHDN; CDR2 reads FVKESK. The CDR3 extends over 15 amino acids. CDR3 residues: CASSQGRRLNTEAFF. As DNA, the CDR3 is TGTGCCAGCAGCCAAGGGAGGAGGCTGAACACTGAAGCTTTCTTT.

The rearrangement uses TRBV27 and TRBJ1-1, with no clear D. V dropped 4 bases and J dropped 2 bases, with 11 bases sitting between them. This CDR3 comprises 14 residues. Germline values: CDR1 MNHEY, CDR2 SMNVEV (reference sequence). CDR3 sequence (DNA): TGTGCCAGCAGTTCGGAAGGCCTTAACACTGAAGCTTTCTTT. This encodes CASSSEGLNTEAFF.

J is TRBJ2-5 and V is TRBV4-3; D is perhaps TRBD2 (6 bases). The CDR3 length is 16 residues. CDR1 and CDR2 from the germline V gene are LGHNA and YSLEER. V dropped 1 base and J dropped 5 bases, with 17 bases sitting between them. The CDR3 protein is CASSQGYSGGWETQYF. CDR3 sequence (DNA): TGCGCCAGCAGCCAAGGGTATTCCGGGGGATGGGAGACCCAGTACTTC.

The chain joins TRBV27 to TRBJ1-3; weak D call: TRBD1 (5 bases). The V gene lost 0 bases and the J gene lost 0 bases, with 9 bases spanning the gap. Per germline, CDR1 MNHEY and CDR2 SMNVEV (reference sequence). This CDR3 is 16 amino acids long. CDR3 coding DNA: TGTGCCAGCAGTTTATCCGCCGACAGCTCTGGAAACACCATATATTTT. Amino acid sequence: CASSLSADSSGNTIYF.

The chain couples TRBV18 to TRBJ2-7; no clear D gene. The CDR3 contains 16 residues. V lost 0 bases and J lost 3, with 15 bases in between. Germline loops: CDR1 KGHSH, CDR2 LQKENI. CDR3 DNA sequence: TGTGCCAGCTCACCACCGCCCGGGCAGGCTCGCTACGAGCAGTACTTC. Residues: CASSPPPGQARYEQYF.

This chain joins TRBV28 and TRBJ1-1; tentative D call: TRBD1 (5 bases). The germline V and J ends were trimmed by 2 bases and 5 bases, with 15 bases remaining between them. Germline lookup yields CDR1 MDHEN and CDR2 SYDVKM. The CDR3 totals 15 residues. CDR3 nucleotide sequence: TGTGCCAGCAGTTTAATCCGGGGGGTGGGAACTGAAGCTTTCTTT. It is translated as CASSLIRGVGTEAFF.

This chain links TRBV19 with TRBJ2-7; the D gene is possibly TRBD2 (6 bases). Germline V gives CDR1 LNHDA, CDR2 SQIVND (reference sequence). The CDR3 spans 14 residues. Trimming took off 7 bases at V and 1 base at J, with 14 bases between the two ends. CDR3 DNA sequence: TGTGCCAGTACGGCCCGGGACTTTTCCTACGAGCAGTACTTC. Its translation: CASTARDFSYEQYF.

A single count supports this clone. This rearrangement joins TRBV9 to TRBJ2-7, with TRBD2 matching 8 bases. J gave up 3 bases and V 0 bases, and 8 bases lay outside the gene matches. The CDR3 runs 16 residues. Germline V lookup: CDR1 SGDLS, CDR2 YYNGEE. CDR3 DNA sequence: TGTGCCAGCAGCGTAGGTTCCGGGGCGGGAGGCTACGAGCAGTACTTC. It is translated as CASSVGSGAGGYEQYF.

The J gene is TRBJ2-7, the V gene TRBV24-1; tentative D call: TRBD1 (5 bases). V was trimmed by 4 bases and J by 0 bases, leaving 9 bases between them. Germline CDR1 and CDR2: KGHDR and SFDVKD. The CDR3 is made up of 14 amino acids. As DNA, the CDR3 is TGTGCCACCAGTGACGTTGGACACTCCTACGAGCAGTACTTC. Protein product: CATSDVGHSYEQYF.

This chain uses TRBV29-1 with TRBJ1-1; D is ambiguous. CDR3 size: 13 residues. From germline, CDR1 is SQVTM and CDR2 ANQGSEA. V was shortened by 8 bases and J by 0 bases, with 13 bases between the two germline ends. This CDR3 is CSPTPRLNTEAFF. In DNA, the CDR3 is TGCAGCCCCACCCCCAGGCTGAACACTGAAGCTTTCTTT.

The V and J genes are TRBV24-1 and TRBJ2-7; D is perhaps TRBD2 (6 bases). CDR1 KGHDR and CDR2 SFDVKD come from the germline V gene. V was trimmed by 5 bases and J by 6 bases, leaving 13 bases between them. The CDR3 is 13 amino acids. The CDR3 DNA follows: TGTGCCACCAGTGTTACCGGGCGGGGCGAGCAGTACTTC. It encodes CATSVTGRGEQYF.

V is TRBV10-1 and J is TRBJ2-2; D is ambiguous. The V gene lost 3 bases and the J gene lost 0 bases, with 11 bases spanning the gap. The CDR3 covers 16 residues. Germline V lookup: CDR1 WNHNN, CDR2 SYGVQD (reference sequence). CDR3 amino acids: CASSDRILANTGELFF. DNA of the CDR3: TGCGCCAGCAGTGACAGGATACTCGCGAACACCGGGGAGCTGTTTTTT.

This clone was observed a handful of times. The chain recombines TRBV12-3 or TRBV12-4 with TRBJ1-1; D might be TRBD1 (5 bases). The V end lost 3 bases, the J end lost 3 bases, and 8 bases lay between the germline ends. The CDR3 covers 13 residues. The CDR3 sequence: CASSLGEYTEAFF. For the CDR3, the DNA is TGTGCCAGCAGTTTGGGGGAGTACACTGAAGCTTTCTTT.

The gene calls are TRBV5-1 and TRBJ1-2; 7 bases fit TRBD1. The germline V gene has CDR1 SGHRS and CDR2 YFSETQ. This CDR3 has 14 amino acids. The V gene end was trimmed by 0 bases and the J gene end by 4 bases; junction bases not matched to a gene: 3. CDR3 DNA: TGCGCCAGCAGCTTGGACGGGACAGTCTATGGCTACACCTTC. Its protein product is CASSLDGTVYGYTF.

This clone has just one count. The genes are TRBV6-5 and TRBJ1-1; D remains unclear. CDR1 is MNHEY, CDR2 SVGAGI, per germline. The V end lost 7 bases, the J end lost 4 bases, and 16 bases lay between the germline ends. The CDR3 covers 14 residues. The CDR3 region has the DNA TGTGCCAGCACCCTACAGTCTTTCGGCACTGAAGCTTTCTTT. It translates to CASTLQSFGTEAFF.

This chain uses TRBV5-1 with TRBJ2-7; D tentatively fits TRBD1 or TRBD2 (5 bases each). In germline, CDR1 is SGHRS, CDR2 YFSETQ. Trimming shortened V by 5 bases and J by 7 bases, and 10 bases separated the two germline ends. This CDR3 region has 11 residues. The CDR3 DNA follows: TGCGCCAGCAGTCTCGAGGGGGAGCAGTACTTC. Translating gives CASSLEGEQYF.

This chain connects TRBV11-3 to TRBJ1-1; a weak D match, TRBD1 (5 bases). Trimming removed 8 bases from V and 10 bases from J, with 11 bases in between. The CDR3 length is 10 residues. Germline CDR1 is SGHNT and CDR2 is YENEEA. The CDR3 DNA reads TGTGCCAGCGGTGGAGGGGTAGCTTTCTTT. Translation gives CASGGGVAFF.

The chain employs TRBV7-2 and TRBJ2-5; possible D gene TRBD2, 6 bases. CDR1 SGHTA and CDR2 FQGNSA come from the germline V gene. The CDR3 has 15 amino acids. V lost 4 bases and J 5 bases, leaving 17 bases between the germline ends. DNA of the CDR3: TGTGCCAGCAGCTCTCGGGGGAACCCGGGGGAGACCCAGTACTTC. Its protein is CASSSRGNPGETQYF.

The CDR3 bases are TGTGCCAGCAGCCGCAGCGGGAGGGGTGACACCGGGGAGCTGTTTTTT. It codes for CASSRSGRGDTGELFF. J is TRBJ2-2 and V is TRBV7-3; 10 bases line up with TRBD2. J was trimmed by 3 bases and V by 5 bases; bases with no gene match: 6. The germline V gene encodes CDR1 SGHTA and CDR2 FQGTGA. The CDR3 is 16 amino acids.

The genes are TRBV27 and TRBJ2-1; TRBD2 matches 7 bases. CDR1 is MNHEY and CDR2 is SMNVEV in the germline V gene (reference sequence). J lost 9 bases, V lost 8 bases, and 1 base had no gene match. This CDR3 has 10 amino acids. The CDR3 loop reads CASGGGEQFF. The DNA for the CDR3 is TGTGCCAGCGGCGGGGGTGAGCAGTTCTTC.

The chain joins TRBV6-5 to TRBJ1-5; maybe TRBD1 (5 bases). The ends were cut back, 7 bases at V and 2 bases at J, with 15 bases in the middle. The CDR3 contains 15 residues. Looked up from germline, CDR1 is MNHEY and CDR2 is SVGAGI. The DNA for the CDR3 is TGTGCCAGCACTCCAAACAGGAGGGGCAATCAGCCCCAGCATTTT. Its translation: CASTPNRRGNQPQHF.

This clone was found once. This rearrangement joins TRBV5-1 to TRBJ1-4, with D possibly TRBD1 on 5 matching bases. The germline V gene has CDR1 SGHRS and CDR2 YFSETQ. V gave up 4 bases and J gave up 5 bases, with 15 bases separating them. The CDR3 sequence is 15 residues long. CDR3: CASSNRQTSNEKLFF. The CDR3 DNA is TGCGCCAGCAGCAATAGACAGACTAGCAATGAAAAACTGTTTTTT.